The rows below give T cell receptor beta chains drawn from one sample of a study of T cell responses to AZD1222 COVID-19 vaccine. This table comes from immunoSEQ multiplex PCR, and its TCRdb copy is limited to in-frame clones, with some not included. The sample gives about 89,000 clones, 91% of which show up once; roughly 5% is in the top ten. Here the sequenced sample was peripheral blood, taken on day 0 of MenACWY control vaccination. These receptors came from an adult in good health. CDR3s include the opening cysteine and the closing phenylalanine or tryptophan. The D gene is left open where the match is weak. Clone size is given for some rows only: seen once, a few or many times, or a class if the clone is expanded.

-,-,TRBJ2-3,TRBV29-1,CSVVTGSTDTQYF,TGCAGCGTTGTGACCGGCAGCACAGATACGCAGTATTTT
TRBD1,-,TRBJ1-2,TRBV28,CASTAGWTGEGYGYTF,TGTGCCAGCACCGCAGGATGGACAGGGGAAGGCTATGGCTACACCTTC
-,-,TRBJ1-3,TRBV28,CASTPGHSGNTIYF,TGTGCCAGCACACCGGGACACTCGGGAAACACCATATATTTT
TRBD1,-,TRBJ1-1,TRBV12-3/TRBV12-4,CASSRRTGLEAFF,TGTGCCAGCAGCCGGAGGACAGGGCTTGAAGCTTTCTTT
-,-,TRBJ1-2,TRBV6-2/TRBV6-3,CASSTPGGNYGYTF,TGTGCCAGCAGTACCCCGGGGGGTAACTATGGCTACACCTTC
TRBD1,few,TRBJ2-3,TRBV28,CASSLFGTGGTDTQYF,TGTGCCAGCAGTTTATTTGGGACAGGGGGCACAGATACGCAGTATTTT
-,-,TRBJ1-2,TRBV5-5,CASSLGVRLGVYGYTF,TGTGCCAGCAGCTTGGGGGTGAGGTTAGGAGTCTATGGCTACACCTTC
-,-,TRBJ1-5,TRBV19,CASRIGSGGDQPQHF,TGTGCCAGTAGGATCGGTTCGGGGGGCGATCAGCCCCAGCATTTT
-,-,TRBJ1-2,TRBV7-3,CASSLSGDDYGYTF,TGTGCCAGCAGCTTAAGCGGGGATGACTATGGCTACACCTTC
TRBD1,-,TRBJ1-4,TRBV19,CASSMWQGEVENEKLFF,TGTGCCAGTAGTATGTGGCAGGGGGAGGTGGAAAATGAAAAACTGTTTTTT
-,-,TRBJ2-7,TRBV6-2/TRBV6-3,CASSYGRVSSYEQYF,TGTGCCAGCAGTTACGGGCGCGTGAGCTCCTACGAGCAGTACTTC
-,-,TRBJ1-4,TRBV25-1,CASSESLGHANEKLFF,TGTGCCAGCAGTGAATCATTAGGACACGCTAATGAAAAACTGTTTTTT
-,-,TRBJ1-2,TRBV28,CASSLSVQHNYTF,TGTGCCAGCAGTTTATCTGTCCAACACAACTACACCTTC
TRBD2,-,TRBJ2-3,TRBV5-1,CASSLAGTSASTDTQYF,TGCGCCAGCAGCTTGGCTGGGACTAGCGCTAGCACAGATACGCAGTATTTT
-,-,TRBJ2-7,TRBV5-1,CATSTSGDPSNEQYF,TGCGCCACCTCAACCTCGGGGGACCCCTCTAACGAGCAGTACTTC
-,-,TRBJ1-2,TRBV3-1/TRBV3-2,CASNLEGRGYTF,TGTGCCAGCAACCTGGAGGGTCGCGGCTACACCTTC
-,-,TRBJ2-2,TRBV19,CASMSRAGWTGELFF,TGTGCCAGTATGTCGAGGGCGGGATGGACCGGGGAGCTGTTTTTT
-,-,TRBJ2-3,TRBV24-1,CATSDPVAEGTDTQYF,TGTGCCACCAGTGATCCCGTGGCGGAGGGGACAGATACGCAGTATTTT
-,few,TRBJ1-2,TRBV7-9,CASDTAAGGYTF,TGTGCCAGTGACACAGCTGCTGGGGGCTACACCTTC
-,few,TRBJ2-2,TRBV6-2/TRBV6-3,CASSRQVAGELFF,TGTGCCAGCAGTCGACAGGTAGCCGGGGAGCTGTTTTTT
TRBD1,-,TRBJ2-7,TRBV3-1/TRBV3-2,CASSPRDREYEQYF,TGTGCCAGCAGCCCCCGGGACAGGGAGTACGAGCAGTACTTC
-,-,TRBJ2-6,TRBV19,CASSLRGPGANVLTF,TGTGCCAGTAGTCTCCGCGGGCCTGGGGCCAACGTCCTGACTTTC
TRBD1,-,TRBJ2-7,TRBV3-1/TRBV3-2,CASSHDDRDRVHEQYF,TGTGCCAGCAGCCACGACGACCGGGACAGGGTCCACGAGCAGTACTTC
-,-,TRBJ1-1,TRBV28,CASTANTEAFF,TGTGCCAGCACTGCGAACACTGAAGCTTTCTTT
-,-,TRBJ1-1,TRBV25-1,CASSDLNTEAFF,TGTGCCAGCAGTGACCTTAACACTGAAGCTTTCTTT
-,-,TRBJ2-7,TRBV5-1,CASSLGPGQGEQYF,TGCGCCAGCAGCTTGGGCCCAGGGCAAGGCGAGCAGTACTTC
TRBD1,-,TRBJ2-7,TRBV7-9,CASSATGTGAYEQYF,TGTGCCAGCAGCGCTACCGGGACAGGGGCCTACGAGCAGTACTTC
-,-,TRBJ1-6,TRBV10-3,CAISQTGNSPLHF,TGTGCCATCAGTCAAACAGGGAATTCACCCCTCCACTTT
-,once,TRBJ2-3,TRBV3-1/TRBV3-2,CASSVLSDTQYF,TGTGCCAGCAGCGTCTTATCAGATACGCAGTATTTT
-,-,TRBJ2-2,TRBV11-2,CASSLEPTTAGELFF,TGTGCCAGCAGCTTAGAACCCACTACCGCCGGGGAGCTGTTTTTT
TRBD2,few,TRBJ2-5,TRBV3-1/TRBV3-2,CASSHTTGLAGEGARETQYF,TGTGCCAGCAGCCATACCACGGGACTAGCGGGAGAGGGGGCCCGGGAGACCCAGTACTTC
-,few,TRBJ2-7,TRBV27,CASSLKDSYEQYF,TGTGCCAGCAGTTTAAAGGATTCCTACGAGCAGTACTTC
TRBD1,-,TRBJ1-2,TRBV28,CASSSGQLLNYGYTF,TGTGCCAGCAGTTCGGGACAGCTACTAAACTATGGCTACACCTTC
-,-,TRBJ1-5,TRBV3-1/TRBV3-2,CASSQGVLGQGSPQHF,TGTGCCAGCAGCCAAGGGGTGCTGGGTCAGGGGTCGCCCCAGCATTTT
-,-,TRBJ1-2,TRBV5-8,CASSTEEPGGYTF,TGTGCCAGCAGCACCGAGGAGCCGGGAGGCTACACCTTC
TRBD2,once,TRBJ2-1,TRBV20-1,CSASGTSGINEQFF,TGCAGTGCTAGTGGGACTAGCGGGATCAATGAGCAGTTCTTC
-,-,TRBJ1-1,TRBV20-1,CSASDGRNTEAFF,TGCAGTGCTAGTGATGGACGGAACACTGAAGCTTTCTTT
-,once,TRBJ1-1,TRBV7-2,CASSNGLNTEAFF,TGTGCCAGCAGTAACGGGCTGAACACTGAAGCTTTCTTT
-,-,TRBJ1-5,TRBV19,CASSIVGGYSNQPQHF,TGTGCCAGTAGTATAGTCGGCGGTTATAGCAATCAGCCCCAGCATTTT
-,-,TRBJ2-7,TRBV6-2/TRBV6-3,CASSSTRATDF,TGTGCCAGCAGTTCCACCAGGGCTACAGACTTC
-,-,TRBJ1-3,TRBV5-6,CASSPEGPSGNTIYF,TGTGCCAGCAGCCCCGAAGGGCCCTCTGGAAACACCATATATTTT
-,-,TRBJ2-2,TRBV19,CASSILAGTGELFF,TGTGCCAGTAGTATACTAGCAGGAACCGGGGAGCTGTTTTTT
TRBD2,-,TRBJ2-7,TRBV29-1,CSGRSGAGEQYF,TGCAGCGGACGCAGCGGGGCAGGCGAGCAGTACTTC
-,-,TRBJ2-1,TRBV10-3,CAINSLGVSNEQFF,TGTGCCATCAATAGTTTGGGGGTGAGCAATGAGCAGTTCTTC
-,-,TRBJ2-7,TRBV11-2,CASSLTDSTAYEQYF,TGTGCCAGCAGCCTAACGGACTCAACCGCCTACGAGCAGTACTTC
TRBD1,-,TRBJ1-3,TRBV28,CASKLQQGAGGNTIYF,TGTGCCAGCAAACTTCAACAGGGGGCTGGTGGAAACACCATATATTTT
-,-,TRBJ1-1,TRBV12-3/TRBV12-4,CASSRTANTEAFF,TGTGCCAGCAGCAGGACAGCGAACACTGAAGCTTTCTTT
-,-,TRBJ1-1,TRBV6-5,CASSYQGETEAFF,TGTGCCAGCAGTTACCAAGGGGAAACTGAAGCTTTCTTT
-,-,TRBJ1-4,TRBV28,CATSSRPKREKLFF,TGTGCCACCAGCTCGCGTCCTAAGAGAGAAAAACTGTTTTTT
-,-,TRBJ1-5,TRBV19,CASIDRPSNQPQHF,TGTGCCAGTATTGACAGGCCTAGCAATCAGCCCCAGCATTTT
-,-,TRBJ2-7,TRBV19,CASSGFAGSYEQYF,TGTGCCAGTAGCGGATTCGCGGGATCCTACGAGCAGTACTTC
TRBD1,-,TRBJ1-2,TRBV4-2,CASSQDGTENNGYTF,TGTGCCAGCAGCCAAGACGGGACAGAAAACAATGGCTACACCTTC
-,-,TRBJ2-1,TRBV6-5,CASSSSIDSYNEQFF,TGTGCCAGCAGTTCTTCTATCGACTCCTACAATGAGCAGTTCTTC
-,-,TRBJ2-5,TRBV19,CASSIRSSSAQETQYF,TGTGCCAGTAGTATTAGGTCGTCTAGTGCCCAAGAGACCCAGTACTTC
-,-,TRBJ2-3,TRBV5-1,CASSRRDADTQYF,TGCGCCAGCAGCCGGCGGGATGCAGATACGCAGTATTTT
TRBD2,-,TRBJ2-5,TRBV6-2/TRBV6-3,CASSYSGLARQETQYF,TGTGCCAGCAGTTACTCGGGACTAGCGCGGCAAGAGACCCAGTACTTC
TRBD2,once,TRBJ2-3,TRBV7-9,CASSPGTSGNTDTQYF,TGTGCCAGCAGCCCCGGGACTAGCGGCAACACAGATACGCAGTATTTT